This TCR beta chain was identified in a study of CD8 T cells in ankylosing spondylitis. CDR1 is MGHRA, CDR2 YSYEKL, per germline. The CDR3 is made up of 17 amino acids. Study-wide results and limits: A motif of under 10 highly homologous TCR beta variants was seen as apparently characteristic of ankylosing spondylitis blood. Enrichment of disease-linked clones was reportedly significant in matched ankylosing spondylitis synovial fluid.

This clonotype was observed a single time. The antigen is undetermined. The junction departs from the called germline gene at one end, perhaps through a read error. TCRdb re-called the 5' RACE reads through MiXCR, storing one row per CDR3 protein. Among some 240,000 distinct CDR3 sequences listed, approximately 7.3% were seen once. The sequenced sample consisted of blood, either unsorted or a sorted T cell fraction (not recorded which). This chain links TRBV4-1 with TRBJ1-5; unclear D gene. The sequence was obtained from a male donor with ankylosing spondylitis. CDR3 in DNA: TGCGACAGCAGCCAAGATCAGCGGGCCTATAGCAATCAGCCCCAGCATTTT. Its protein product is CDSSQDQRAYSNQPQHF.